The next 18 T cell receptor beta chains were all read from a single sample in a study of T cells in Graves' hyperthyroidism and ophthalmopathy. RNA transcripts provided the source from which TCR beta CDR3 regions were amplified. Carried out on the TCR CDR3, a first-round RT-PCR used the HTBI primer set. TCRdb reprocessed the multiplex PCR reads via MiXCR and lists one record per CDR3 protein. The table shows 690,000 or so distinct CDR3 sequences, with roughly a sixth occurring only once. The specimen was blood. Receptor source: a woman between 45 and 60 years old with Graves' hyperthyroidism that later progressed to Graves' ophthalmopathy.

This sequence joins TRBV6-1 and TRBJ2-7, with D perhaps matching TRBD1 or TRBD2 (5 bases each). V lost 6 bases and J 2 bases, leaving 17 bases between the germline ends. CDR3 length equals 15 residues. CDR1 is MNHNS and CDR2 is SASEGT in the germline V gene. The CDR3, as DNA: TGTGCCAGCAGAATCGACCGGGGCCTAACCTACGAGCAGTACTTC. It specifies CASRIDRGLTYEQYF.

The chain carries TRBV9 and TRBJ2-3; 10 bases line up with TRBD1. CDR3 size: 15 residues. The J segment lost 3 bases and the V segment lost 3 bases, leaving 4 bases of the junction unmatched. Germline values: CDR1 SGDLS, CDR2 YYNGEE. The CDR3 reads CASSGPGQGTDTQYF. The CDR3 DNA reads as TGTGCCAGCAGCGGACCGGGACAGGGGACAGATACGCAGTATTTT. Supplemented by reference TRBV9 and TRBJ2-3, the full variable domain reads DSGVTQTPKHLITATGQRVTLRCSPRSGDLSVYWYQQSLDQGLQFLIQYYNGEERAKGNILERFSAQQFPDLHSELNLSSLELGDSALYFCASSGPGQGTDTQYFGPGTRLTVL.

This clonotype came up a few times. The chain carries TRBV7-9 and TRBJ2-6; D is unresolved. The CDR3 spans 15 residues. Germline V CDR1 and CDR2: SEHNR, FQNEAQ (reference sequence). The V gene lost 6 bases and the J gene lost 0 bases, with 9 bases spanning the gap. DNA of the CDR3: TGTGCCAGCAGTTATACAAGCTCTGGGGCCAACGTCCTGACTTTC. It encodes CASSYTSSGANVLTF.

This clonotype was found many times. The J gene is TRBJ2-5, the V gene TRBV11-3; D ambiguous. CDR1 is SGHNT and CDR2 is YENEEA in the germline V gene. The CDR3 is 12 amino acids. V was shortened by 2 bases and J by 3 bases, with 4 bases between the two germline ends. The CDR3 loop is CASSLREETQYF. The CDR3 DNA reads TGTGCCAGCAGCTTAAGGGAAGAGACCCAGTACTTC.

CDR3 protein: CASRTYGQGYEQYF. The CDR3 DNA reads as TGTGCCAGCAGAACATATGGACAGGGCTACGAGCAGTACTTC. The chain carries TRBV12-3 or TRBV12-4 and TRBJ2-7, with 8 bases lining up with TRBD1. The J segment lost 3 bases and the V segment lost 6 bases, leaving 7 bases of the junction unmatched. This CDR3 is built from 14 residues.

This clonotype was detected many times. The chain uses TRBV20-1 and TRBJ1-1; possibly TRBD1 for D (5 bases). Trimming pared 3 bases from V and 1 base from J, leaving 9 bases between. CDR3 length: 13 residues. Per the germline V gene, CDR1 is DFQATT and CDR2 is SNEGSKA (reference sequence). CDR3 in amino acids: CSASRQTNTEAFF. Written as DNA, the CDR3 is TGCAGTGCTAGCCGACAGACGAACACTGAAGCTTTCTTT.

This clonotype has at least ten counts. A read error may account for a junction end that differs from germline. The genes are TRBV7-7 and TRBJ2-2, with no clear D. The germline CDR1 and CDR2 sequences are SSHAT and FNYEAQ (reference sequence). The CDR3 has 16 amino acids. The CDR3 loop is CASSNQITSGTGELFF. Written as DNA, the CDR3 is TGTGCTAGCAGCAATCAGATTACCAGTGGGACCGGGGAGCTGTTTTTT.

This clonotype was counted between two and nine times. The chain uses TRBV29-1 and TRBJ2-1; D is perhaps TRBD2 (6 bases). The CDR3 has 15 amino acids. Germline V CDR1 and CDR2: SQVTM, ANQGSEA. V shed 1 base and J shed 1 base, with 11 bases lying between them. Here the CDR3 DNA reads TGCAGCGTTGAAGTGGAGGGGTCTTCCTACAATGAGCAGTTCTTC. Its protein is CSVEVEGSSYNEQFF.

This chain's CDR3 is CASSNRLAGTGELFF. DNA for the CDR3: TGTGCCAGCAGCAACAGACTAGCGGGCACCGGGGAGCTGTTTTTT. The V call is TRBV3-1, the J call TRBJ2-2, with TRBD2 identical over 10 bases. CDR3 size: 15 residues. Per germline, CDR1 LGHDT and CDR2 YNNKEL (reference sequence). J lost 4 bases, V lost 5 bases, and 4 bases had no gene match.

V and J are TRBV9 and TRBJ1-6; no definite D call. CDR1 is SGDLS and CDR2 is YYNGEE in the germline V gene. The CDR3 has 14 amino acids. Trimming removed 1 base at V and 0 bases at J, with 2 bases between. CDR3 protein: CASSVNSYNSPLHF. The CDR3 DNA reads TGTGCCAGCAGCGTAAACTCCTATAATTCACCCCTCCACTTT.

This clonotype has just a few counts. The chain combines TRBV20-1 with TRBJ2-1, with TRBD1 identical over 12 bases. There are 18 residues in the CDR3. V lost 5 bases and J lost 6; bases outside the gene matches: 17. CDR1 and CDR2 (germline): DFQATT, SNEGSKA (reference sequence). The CDR3 nucleotides are TGCAGTGCTCTAACACCGGGACAGGGGGCGGGGTGGGGCAATGAGCAGTTCTTC. As protein: CSALTPGQGAGWGNEQFF.

There are many counts of this clonotype. The rearrangement links TRBV18 to TRBJ2-3; TRBD1 agrees at 12 bases. The germline V gene has CDR1 KGHSH and CDR2 LQKENI. V lost 3 bases to trimming and J lost 4 bases; unmatched junction nucleotides: 5. The CDR3 has 16 residues. Written as DNA, the CDR3 is TGTGCCAGCTCACCTGCCGGGACAGGGGGCGCAGATACGCAGTATTTT. Amino acids: CASSPAGTGGADTQYF.

This clonotype has ten or more counts. This chain connects TRBV12-3 or TRBV12-4 to TRBJ2-2, with a possible D match to TRBD1 (6 bases). The ends were cut back, 5 bases at V and 7 bases at J, with 14 bases in the middle. The CDR3 extends over 14 amino acids. The CDR3 DNA is TGTGCCAGCAGTCCCCGAGGGACACTCGGGGAGCTGTTTTTT. It encodes CASSPRGTLGELFF.

This clonotype was seen a few times. The chain carries TRBV19 and TRBJ1-2, with D perhaps matching TRBD1 (5 bases). The CDR3 totals 16 residues. Germline-derived CDR1 and CDR2 are LNHDA and SQIVND (reference sequence). The V and J ends lost 3 bases and 3 bases respectively, with 17 bases between them. The CDR3 loop is CASSIKGRDPHYGYTF. CDR3 coding DNA: TGTGCCAGTAGTATTAAGGGCCGGGACCCGCACTATGGCTACACCTTC.

This clonotype came up many times. The CDR3 is CASSLAGQDEAFF. The CDR3 DNA reads as TGTGCCAGCAGCTTGGCGGGACAGGACGAAGCTTTCTTT. The V call is TRBV5-6, the J call TRBJ1-1, with 8 bases aligning to TRBD1. Germline V CDR1 and CDR2: SGHDT, YYEEEE. The J segment lost 8 bases and the V segment lost 0 bases, leaving 3 bases of the junction unmatched. The CDR3 has 13 amino acids.

This clonotype was found many times. The J gene is TRBJ2-1, the V gene TRBV2, with a tentative D call TRBD1 (5 bases). The CDR3 spans 16 residues. Trimming stripped 6 bases from V and 2 bases from J, with 17 bases between. CDR1 SNHLY and CDR2 FYNNEI come from the germline V gene. The CDR3 DNA follows: TGTGCCAGCAGCATTCCCCTAGGGGATACCTACAATGAGCAGTTCTTC. Translation gives CASSIPLGDTYNEQFF.

This rearrangement joins TRBV29-1 to TRBJ1-2; 8 bases match TRBD1. Germline assignment: CDR1 SQVTM and CDR2 ANQGSEA. With 7 bases clipped from V and 4 bases from J, the junction kept 5 bases outside the gene matches. The CDR3 is 12 amino acids. For the CDR3, the DNA is TGCAGCGCCGAGGGACAGGTCTATGGCTACACCTTC. Its translation is CSAEGQVYGYTF.

CDR3 DNA: TGTGCCAGTACAGGGGGTCTTAACTATGGCTACACCTTC. Translation gives CASTGGLNYGYTF. This chain joins TRBV19 and TRBJ1-2; 7 bases fit TRBD1. Germline CDR1 and CDR2: LNHDA and SQIVND (reference sequence). The CDR3 consists of 13 residues. Trimming at V came to 7 bases and at J to 1 base, leaving 3 bases not matched to a gene.